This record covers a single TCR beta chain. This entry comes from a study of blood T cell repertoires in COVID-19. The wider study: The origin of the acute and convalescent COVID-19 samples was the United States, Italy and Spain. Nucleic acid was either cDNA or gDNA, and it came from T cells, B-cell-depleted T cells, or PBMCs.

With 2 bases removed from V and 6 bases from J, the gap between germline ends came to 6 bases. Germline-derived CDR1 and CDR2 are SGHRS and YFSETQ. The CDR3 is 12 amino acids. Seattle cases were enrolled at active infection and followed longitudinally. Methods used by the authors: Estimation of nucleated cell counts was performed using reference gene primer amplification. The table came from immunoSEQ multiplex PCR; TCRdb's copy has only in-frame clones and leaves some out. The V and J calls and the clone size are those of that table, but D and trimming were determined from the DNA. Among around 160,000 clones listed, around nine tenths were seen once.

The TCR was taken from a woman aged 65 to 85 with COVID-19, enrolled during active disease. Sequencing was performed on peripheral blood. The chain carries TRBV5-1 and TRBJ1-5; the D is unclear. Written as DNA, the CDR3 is TGCGCCAGCAGCTTATCAGGTCAGCCCCAGCATTTT. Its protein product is CASSLSGQPQHF.